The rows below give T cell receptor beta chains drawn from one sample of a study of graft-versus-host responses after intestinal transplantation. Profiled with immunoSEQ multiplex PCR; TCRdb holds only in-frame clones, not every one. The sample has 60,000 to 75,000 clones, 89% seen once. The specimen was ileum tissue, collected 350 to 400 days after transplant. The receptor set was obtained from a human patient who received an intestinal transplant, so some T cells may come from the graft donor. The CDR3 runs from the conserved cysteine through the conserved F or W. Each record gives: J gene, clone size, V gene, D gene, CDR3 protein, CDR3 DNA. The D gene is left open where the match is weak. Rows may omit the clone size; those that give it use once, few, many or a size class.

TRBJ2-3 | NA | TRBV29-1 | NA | CSVGGPRALGTDTQYF | TGCAGCGTTGGGGGCCCCCGGGCCTTAGGCACAGATACGCAGTATTTT
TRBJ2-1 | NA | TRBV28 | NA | CASSPYEEQFF | TGTGCCAGCAGTCCTTATGAAGAGCAGTTCTTC
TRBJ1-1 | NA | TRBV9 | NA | CASSASEGRENTEAFF | TGTGCCAGCAGCGCGTCCGAAGGGCGGGAGAACACTGAAGCTTTCTTT
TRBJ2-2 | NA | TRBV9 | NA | CASSVGGANTGELFF | TGTGCCAGCAGCGTGGGGGGCGCGAACACCGGGGAGCTGTTTTTT
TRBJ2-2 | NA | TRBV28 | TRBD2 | CASSFRLAGGRCDTGELFF | TGTGCCAGCAGTTTTCGGCTAGCGGGAGGGAGATGTGACACCGGGGAGCTGTTTTTT
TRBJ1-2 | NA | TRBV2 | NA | CASSDVGGGLSYGYTF | TGTGCCAGCAGTGACGTGGGAGGGGGACTAAGCTATGGCTACACCTTC
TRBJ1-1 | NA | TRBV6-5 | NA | CASSYSVQVRTEAFF | TGTGCCAGCAGTTACTCGGTCCAGGTTCGTACTGAAGCTTTCTTT
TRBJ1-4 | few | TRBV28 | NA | CASSRTAPWEKLFF | TGTGCCAGCAGTCGGACCGCTCCGTGGGAAAAACTGTTTTTT
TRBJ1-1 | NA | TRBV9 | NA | CASSVCEQNTEAFF | TGTGCCAGCAGCGTATGTGAGCAGAACACTGAAGCTTTCTTT
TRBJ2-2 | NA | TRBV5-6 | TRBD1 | CASSLEPGGTGELFF | TGTGCCAGCAGCTTGGAACCAGGGGGCACCGGGGAGCTGTTTTTT
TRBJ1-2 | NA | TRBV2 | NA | CASSEYLLLNGLGGYTF | TGTGCCAGCAGTGAATATTTGCTCCTGAACGGCTTAGGGGGCTACACCTTC
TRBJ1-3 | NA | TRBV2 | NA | CASRSYYGNTIYF | TGTGCCAGCAGATCTTATTATGGAAACACCATATATTTT
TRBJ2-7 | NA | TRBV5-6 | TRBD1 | CASSLAGQGAYEQYF | TGTGCCAGCAGCTTGGCAGGTCAGGGGGCCTACGAGCAGTACTTC
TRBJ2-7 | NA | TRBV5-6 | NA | CASSLTGLYEQYF | TGTGCCAGCAGCCTGACAGGACTCTACGAGCAGTACTTC
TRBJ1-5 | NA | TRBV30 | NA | CAWTTDGDQPQHF | TGTGCCTGGACGACGGACGGGGATCAGCCCCAGCATTTT
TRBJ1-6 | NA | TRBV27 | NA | CASSSVYNSPLHF | TGTGCCAGCAGTTCGGTTTATAATTCACCCCTCCACTTT
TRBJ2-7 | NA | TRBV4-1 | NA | CASSQDSQPYEQYF | TGCGCCAGCAGCCAAGATTCGCAGCCCTACGAGCAGTACTTC
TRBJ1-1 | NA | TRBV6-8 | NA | CASSYSRLASGLNTEAFF | TGTGCCAGCAGTTACTCGAGGTTGGCTTCGGGGCTGAACACTGAAGCTTTCTTT
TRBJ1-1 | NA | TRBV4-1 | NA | CASSQEGIEAFF | TGCGCCAGCAGCCAAGAGGGGATTGAAGCTTTCTTT
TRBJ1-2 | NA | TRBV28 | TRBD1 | CASSHRTGYGYTF | TGTGCCAGCAGCCATAGGACAGGCTATGGCTACACCTTC
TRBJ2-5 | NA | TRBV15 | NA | CATSRGASTREIAHPQETQYF | TGTGCCACCAGCAGAGGAGCCAGTACTAGGGAAATAGCACACCCACAAGAGACCCAGTACTTC
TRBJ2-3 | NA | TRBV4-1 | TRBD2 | CASSQEIGAGVGTDTQYF | TGCGCCAGCAGCCAAGAAATTGGGGCGGGAGTCGGCACAGATACGCAGTATTTT
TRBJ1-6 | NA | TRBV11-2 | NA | CASSLEMSSPLHF | TGTGCCAGCAGCTTAGAGATGAGTTCACCCCTCCACTTT
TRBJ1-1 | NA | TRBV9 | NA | CASSERQILNTEAFF | TGTGCCAGCAGCGAACGACAGATATTGAACACTGAAGCTTTCTTT
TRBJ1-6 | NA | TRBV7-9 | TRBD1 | CASSRDRGYNSPLHF | TGTGCCAGCAGCAGGGACAGGGGCTATAATTCACCCCTCCACTTT
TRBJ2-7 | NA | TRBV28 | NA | CASSIFAGPSYEQYF | TGTGCCAGCAGTATTTTCGCGGGACCCTCCTACGAGCAGTACTTC
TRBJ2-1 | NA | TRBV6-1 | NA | CASSWDTPVNEQFF | TGTGCCAGCAGTTGGGACACTCCTGTCAATGAGCAGTTCTTC
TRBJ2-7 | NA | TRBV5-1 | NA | CASSFSGYEQYF | TGCGCCAGCAGCTTTTCGGGATACGAGCAGTACTTC
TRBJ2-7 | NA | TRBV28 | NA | CASSSRGAPSYEQYF | TGTGCCAGCAGTTCCCGCGGGGCCCCCTCCTACGAGCAGTACTTC
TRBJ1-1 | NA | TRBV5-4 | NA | CASSSSGGIEAFF | TGTGCCAGCAGCTCGTCGGGGGGAATTGAAGCTTTCTTT
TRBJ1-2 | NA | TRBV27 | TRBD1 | CASSRDRGYGYTF | TGTGCCAGCAGCCGGGACAGGGGTTATGGCTACACCTTC
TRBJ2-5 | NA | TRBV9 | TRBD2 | CASSVGGGNQETQYF | TGTGCCAGCAGCGTAGGGGGAGGGAACCAAGAGACCCAGTACTTC
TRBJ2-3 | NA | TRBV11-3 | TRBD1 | CASSFAGGGSDTQYF | TGTGCCAGCAGTTTCGCAGGGGGCGGATCAGATACGCAGTATTTT
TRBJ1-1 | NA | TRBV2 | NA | CASKNTEAFF | TGTGCCAGCAAGAACACTGAAGCTTTCTTT
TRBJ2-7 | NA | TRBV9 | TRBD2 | CASSVGPSGSFEQYF | TGTGCCAGCAGCGTAGGTCCTAGCGGGAGTTTCGAGCAGTACTTC
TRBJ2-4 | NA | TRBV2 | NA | CASGQSSKNIQYF | TGTGCCAGCGGCCAGTCGTCCAAAAACATTCAGTACTTC
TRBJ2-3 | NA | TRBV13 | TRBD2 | CASSPRLAGSTDTQYF | TGTGCCAGCAGCCCCCGACTAGCGGGTAGCACAGATACGCAGTATTTT
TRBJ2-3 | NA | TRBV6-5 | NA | CASSTTRLVDTQYF | TGTGCCAGCAGCACAACTAGACTGGTAGATACGCAGTATTTT
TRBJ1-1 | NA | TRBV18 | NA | CASSPPFFLRTIGRTGRAFF | TGTGCCAGCTCACCTCCGTTTTTCCTTAGAACGATAGGACGAACAGGACGTGCTTTCTTT
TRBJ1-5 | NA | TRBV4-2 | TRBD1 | CASSQTGENQPQHF | TGTGCCAGCAGCCAAACAGGGGAGAATCAGCCCCAGCATTTT
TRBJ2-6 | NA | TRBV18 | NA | CASSPGEERRVLTF | TGTGCCAGCTCACCAGGGGAGGAACGCCGGGTCCTGACTTTC
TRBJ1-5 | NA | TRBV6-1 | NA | CASRLSNQPQHF | TGTGCCAGCAGGCTTAGCAATCAGCCCCAGCATTTT
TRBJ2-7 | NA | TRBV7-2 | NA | CASSFGWEVYEQYF | TGTGCCAGCAGTTTTGGGTGGGAGGTCTACGAGCAGTACTTC
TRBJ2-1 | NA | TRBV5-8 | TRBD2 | CASSSGLAGGEVSYNEQFF | TGTGCCAGCAGCTCAGGACTAGCGGGAGGAGAAGTTTCCTACAATGAGCAGTTCTTC
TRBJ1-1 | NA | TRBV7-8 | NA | CASSFLGALEAEAFF | TGTGCCAGCAGCTTTTTAGGGGCCCTGGAGGCTGAAGCTTTCTTT
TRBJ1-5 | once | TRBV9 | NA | CASSVDGGQGQPQHF | TGTGCCAGCAGCGTAGATGGAGGGCAGGGCCAGCCCCAGCATTTT
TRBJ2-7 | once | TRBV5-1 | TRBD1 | CASRKDWTGPYEQYF | TGCGCCAGCAGAAAAGACTGGACAGGACCCTACGAGCAGTACTTC
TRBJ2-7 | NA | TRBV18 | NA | CASSPGGGSYEQYF | TGTGCCAGCTCACCCGGCGGCGGTTCCTACGAGCAGTACTTC